The rows below give T cell receptor beta chains drawn from one sample of a study of blood T cell repertoires in COVID-19. The table came from immunoSEQ multiplex PCR; TCRdb's copy has only in-frame clones and leaves some out. The top ten hold about 9.3% of the sample, which has 130,000 to 150,000 clones, roughly four fifths seen once. The specimen sequenced was peripheral blood. The receptors shown here come from a woman aged 80 or older in a cohort sampled during active or convalescent COVID-19. The CDR3 runs from the conserved cysteine through the conserved F or W. D genes are given only for firm matches. Clone size is stated in some rows and not others, as once, few, many or a class when expanded.

CDR3 DNA: TGCGCCAGCAGCCAGGGTCCCGGCGGGGCTAGCGGGCCGCAGTATTTT; CDR3 protein: CASSQGPGGASGPQYF; CDR3 length: 16; D gene: TRBD2; J gene: TRBJ2-3; clone size: .; V gene: TRBV4-1
CDR3 DNA: TGTGCCACCAGTGATTTATCTAGCGGGGGGTGGGGTGAGCAGTTCTTC; CDR3 protein: CATSDLSSGGWGEQFF; CDR3 length: 16; D gene: TRBD2; J gene: TRBJ2-1; clone size: .; V gene: TRBV24-1
CDR3 DNA: TGTGCCAGCAGCTTAGTTTCAGCGGGGGGTGTATACGAGCAGTACTTC; CDR3 protein: CASSLVSAGGVYEQYF; CDR3 length: 16; D gene: TRBD2; J gene: TRBJ2-7; clone size: .; V gene: TRBV7-6
CDR3 DNA: TGTGCCAGCAGCCTCGGGACTATAGGAGAGAATGAGCAGTTCTTC; CDR3 protein: CASSLGTIGENEQFF; CDR3 length: 15; D gene: TRBD2; J gene: TRBJ2-1; clone size: .; V gene: TRBV3-1/TRBV3-2
CDR3 DNA: TGCGCCAGCAGAGAACAGGGGCTGAACACTGAAGCTTTCTTT; CDR3 protein: CASREQGLNTEAFF; CDR3 length: 14; D gene: TRBD1; J gene: TRBJ1-1; clone size: .; V gene: TRBV10-2
CDR3 DNA: TGCAGCGTTGAAGGTGGGGACAGGGCCCAGCAGTACTTC; CDR3 protein: CSVEGGDRAQQYF; CDR3 length: 13; D gene: TRBD1; J gene: TRBJ2-7; clone size: once; V gene: TRBV29-1
CDR3 DNA: TGTGCCAGCAGCATGGGACAGGCGCCGAACACCGGGGAGCTGTTTTTT; CDR3 protein: CASSMGQAPNTGELFF; CDR3 length: 16; D gene: TRBD1; J gene: TRBJ2-2; clone size: .; V gene: TRBV9
CDR3 DNA: TGCAGTGCTAGTCCGTGGCGGCAAGAGACCCAGTACTTC; CDR3 protein: CSASPWRQETQYF; CDR3 length: 13; D gene: .; J gene: TRBJ2-5; clone size: .; V gene: TRBV20-1
CDR3 DNA: TGTGCCAGCAGGAACCTCCGGGACAACGAAAAACTGTTTTTT; CDR3 protein: CASRNLRDNEKLFF; CDR3 length: 14; D gene: .; J gene: TRBJ1-4; clone size: .; V gene: TRBV6-5
CDR3 DNA: TGTGCCACCAGTGACAGAAGGGCCGGGACAGCTTTTCGTGGCTACACCTTC; CDR3 protein: CATSDRRAGTAFRGYTF; CDR3 length: 17; D gene: TRBD1; J gene: TRBJ1-2; clone size: .; V gene: TRBV24-1
CDR3 DNA: TGTGCCAGCAGTGTGGACAGGGGTCGCGCTGAAGCTTTCTTT; CDR3 protein: CASSVDRGRAEAFF; CDR3 length: 14; D gene: TRBD1; J gene: TRBJ1-1; clone size: .; V gene: TRBV25-1
CDR3 DNA: TGTGCCAGCAGCTTGGATATAGCCAAAAACATTCAGTACTTC; CDR3 protein: CASSLDIAKNIQYF; CDR3 length: 14; D gene: .; J gene: TRBJ2-4; clone size: .; V gene: TRBV5-8
CDR3 DNA: TGCGCCAGCAGTCCGGGACAGGGATACAATGAGCAGTTCTTC; CDR3 protein: CASSPGQGYNEQFF; CDR3 length: 14; D gene: TRBD1; J gene: TRBJ2-1; clone size: .; V gene: TRBV5-1
CDR3 DNA: TGTGCCAGCAGTCGGAGGACTACCGAGCAGTTCTTC; CDR3 protein: CASSRRTTEQFF; CDR3 length: 12; D gene: .; J gene: TRBJ2-1; clone size: .; V gene: TRBV5-6
CDR3 DNA: TGCGCCAGCAGTTCACTTGTCCCTACCGAAAGCACAGATACGCAGTATTTT; CDR3 protein: CASSSLVPTESTDTQYF; CDR3 length: 17; D gene: .; J gene: TRBJ2-3; clone size: .; V gene: TRBV5-1
CDR3 DNA: TGTGCCAGCAGCTTCTGGGGGCTCGAGGAGACCCAGTACTTC; CDR3 protein: CASSFWGLEETQYF; CDR3 length: 14; D gene: .; J gene: TRBJ2-5; clone size: .; V gene: TRBV7-2
CDR3 DNA: TGTGCCAGCAGTGTCAGGGGGCGCCTCACTAATGAAAAACTGTTTTTT; CDR3 protein: CASSVRGRLTNEKLFF; CDR3 length: 16; D gene: TRBD1; J gene: TRBJ1-4; clone size: few; V gene: TRBV6-1
CDR3 DNA: TGTGCCAGCAGTGAAGTATGGACAGACAATGAGCAGTTCTTC; CDR3 protein: CASSEVWTDNEQFF; CDR3 length: 14; D gene: .; J gene: TRBJ2-1; clone size: .; V gene: TRBV2
CDR3 DNA: TGTGCCAGCAGCTCTCTTATACGGGAGACCCAGTACTTC; CDR3 protein: CASSSLIRETQYF; CDR3 length: 13; D gene: .; J gene: TRBJ2-5; clone size: .; V gene: TRBV5-8
CDR3 DNA: TGTGCCAGCAGCTTAGATGGAGTAGGCGGCAATTCACCCCTCCACTTT; CDR3 protein: CASSLDGVGGNSPLHF; CDR3 length: 16; D gene: .; J gene: TRBJ1-6; clone size: once; V gene: TRBV7-9
CDR3 DNA: TGTGCCAGCAGCTCTCGACAGGGCTATGGCTACACCTTC; CDR3 protein: CASSSRQGYGYTF; CDR3 length: 13; D gene: TRBD1; J gene: TRBJ1-2; clone size: .; V gene: TRBV7-8
CDR3 DNA: TGCGCCAGCAGCCACTGGGGAGTTATAGGATCACCCCTCCACTTT; CDR3 protein: CASSHWGVIGSPLHF; CDR3 length: 15; D gene: .; J gene: TRBJ1-6; clone size: .; V gene: TRBV4-1
CDR3 DNA: TGTGCCAGCAGGCATTACGTAGGGACAGGGGGCTTTCAGCCCCAGCATTTT; CDR3 protein: CASRHYVGTGGFQPQHF; CDR3 length: 17; D gene: TRBD1; J gene: TRBJ1-5; clone size: .; V gene: TRBV28
CDR3 DNA: TGTGCCAGCAGCCAAGATTACGGGGGGGATACGCAGTATTTT; CDR3 protein: CASSQDYGGDTQYF; CDR3 length: 14; D gene: TRBD2; J gene: TRBJ2-3; clone size: .; V gene: TRBV3-1/TRBV3-2